This T cell receptor beta chain emerged from a study of blood T cell repertoires in COVID-19. About the study: The samples span acute and convalescent COVID-19 from the United States, Italy and Spain. PBMCs, B-cell-depleted T cells, or T cells provided the cDNA or gDNA that made up the material.

Per the original methods: Quantification of nucleated cells was approximated via reference gene primer amplification. Measured with immunoSEQ multiplex PCR; TCRdb has only the in-frame clones, and not every one. That table gives V, J and clone size, and the DNA gave D and trimming. In the table there are fewer than 500,000 clones, approximately 80% of which are singletons. The germline gives CDR1 MGHRA, CDR2 YSYEKL. The CDR3 length is 16 residues. V was trimmed by 1 base and J by 0 bases, leaving 12 bases between them. This clonotype originated in a human donor with acute or convalescent COVID-19. The donor label of this sample is uncertain. The sample consisted of peripheral blood. This chain links TRBV4-1 with TRBJ1-1; no firm D call. This chain's CDR3 is CASSQVWSKMNTEAFF. The CDR3 nucleotides are TGCGCCAGCAGCCAAGTTTGGAGCAAGATGAACACTGAAGCTTTCTTT.